The 12 T cell receptor beta chains given below trace back to one sample, sequenced in a study of blood T cell repertoires in COVID-19. Assay: immunoSEQ multiplex PCR; the TCRdb copy retains only in-frame clones and omits some. Counted here are around 70,000 clones, about 80% occurring once; the ten biggest clones make up roughly 29%. The sequenced material came from peripheral blood. These receptors were collected from a man aged 60 to 69 with active or convalescent COVID-19.

The chain carries TRBV30 and TRBJ1-1, with D hard to call. The CDR3 has 12 residues. Trimming took 0 bases from V and 6 from J, leaving 8 bases between them. The germline CDR1 and CDR2 sequences are GTSNPN and SVGIG (reference sequence). The DNA for the CDR3 is TGTGCCTGGAGTGTACTGGGAGCTGAAGCTTTCTTT. Translated, it gives CAWSVLGAEAFF.

The V call is TRBV14, the J call TRBJ1-2; 9 positions match TRBD1. V lost 4 bases, J lost 7 bases, and 10 bases stayed unmatched. The CDR3 runs 15 residues. The V gene's germline CDR1 is SGHDN and CDR2 FVKESK. The CDR3 nucleotides are TGTGCCAGCAGCCCGACAGGGGGATATTCTTTTGGCTACACCTTC. Amino acid sequence: CASSPTGGYSFGYTF. Looking up the rest from reference TRBV14 and TRBJ1-2 gives the full variable domain: EAGVTQFPSHSVIEKGQTVTLRCDPISGHDNLYWYRRVMGKEIKFLLHFVKESKQDESGMPNNRFLAERTGGTYSTLKVQPAELEDSGVYFCASSPTGGYSFGYTFGSGTRLTVV.

This clone was detected only once. V is TRBV3-1 (or the pseudogene TRBV3-2) and J is TRBJ2-3; TRBD2 agrees at 12 bases. Trimming took 1 base from V and 2 from J; bases not matched to a gene: 1. The germline CDR1 and CDR2 sequences are LGHDT and YNNKEL (reference sequence). The CDR3 spans 16 residues. CDR3 in amino acids: CASSQGLAGATDTQYF. The CDR3 nucleotides are TGTGCCAGCAGCCAAGGACTAGCGGGGGCCACAGATACGCAGTATTTT.

The chain has TRBV5-1 and TRBJ1-3; 7 bases line up with TRBD1. The CDR3 is 16 amino acids. Germline-derived CDR1 and CDR2 are SGHRS and YFSETQ. Unmatched junction bases numbered 8, after V lost 5 bases and J lost 0 bases. CDR3 residues: CASSSGQTSSGNTIYF. Here the CDR3 DNA reads TGCGCCAGCAGTTCGGGACAGACGAGCTCTGGAAACACCATATATTTT.

This clone was seen a single time. The chain combines TRBV19 with TRBJ2-2; 9 bases are a match to TRBD1. The CDR3 is made up of 15 amino acids. J gave up 5 bases and V 7 bases, and 8 bases lay outside the gene matches. Germline lookup yields CDR1 LNHDA and CDR2 SQIVND (reference sequence). CDR3 protein: CASTYRDRVTGELFF. The DNA of the CDR3 is TGTGCCAGTACCTACCGGGACAGGGTTACCGGGGAGCTGTTTTTT.

V and J are TRBV6-5 and TRBJ1-2; possibly TRBD1 for D (6 bases). The CDR3 runs 11 residues. V was pared by 7 bases and J by 7 bases, with 10 bases between. From germline, CDR1 is MNHEY and CDR2 SVGAGI. This chain's CDR3 is CASTPGVGYTF. The DNA for the CDR3 is TGTGCCAGCACCCCAGGGGTTGGCTACACCTTC.

This chain connects TRBV12-3 or TRBV12-4 to TRBJ2-5; D might be TRBD2 (7 bases). Trimming removed 5 bases at V and 5 bases at J, with 12 bases between. The CDR3 is 13 amino acids. CDR3: CASSNGGPETQYF. In DNA form, the CDR3 reads TGTGCCAGCAGTAACGGGGGGCCCGAGACCCAGTACTTC.

This clone was detected once. V usage is TRBV29-1 and J usage is TRBJ2-3; the D gene is possibly TRBD1 (5 bases). Trimming took 6 bases from V and 5 from J, leaving 15 bases between them. The CDR3 length is 13 residues. Germline V gene data show CDR1 as SQVTM and CDR2 as ANQGSEA. The CDR3 loop is CSVGEGFQDTQYF. The CDR3, as DNA: TGCAGCGTAGGGGAAGGTTTTCAAGATACGCAGTATTTT.

The chain uses TRBV4-1 and TRBJ2-4, with TRBD1 as a possible D gene (6 bases). V was shortened by 4 bases and J by 6 bases, with 16 bases between the two germline ends. The germline V gene encodes CDR1 MGHRA and CDR2 YSYEKL. The CDR3 extends over 15 amino acids. The CDR3 nucleotides read TGCGCCAGCAGCCTGGGACATGGGTTCGGAAACATTCAGTACTTC. It yields the protein CASSLGHGFGNIQYF.

This sequence joins TRBV27 and TRBJ2-5; 7 positions match TRBD1. This CDR3 is 12 amino acids long. CDR1 and CDR2 from the germline V gene are MNHEY and SMNVEV (reference sequence). Trimming removed 10 bases from V and 4 bases from J; junction bases left unmatched: 6. This CDR3 reads CATRSGGETQYF. CDR3 nucleotide sequence: TGTGCCACCAGGTCAGGGGGAGAGACCCAGTACTTC.

The rearrangement uses TRBV7-2 and TRBJ2-3; TRBD2 might be the D (5 bases). This CDR3 has 16 residues. With 0 bases removed from V and 4 bases from J, the gap between germline ends came to 14 bases. The germline V gene encodes CDR1 SGHTA and CDR2 FQGNSA. As DNA, the CDR3 is TGTGCCAGCAGCTTAGCGCCGGGCCTGGGAGCAGATACGCAGTATTTT. It codes for CASSLAPGLGADTQYF.

This chain connects TRBV2 to TRBJ1-5, with a tentative D call TRBD1 (6 bases). Germline V gene sequence: CDR1 SNHLY, CDR2 FYNNEI. V was shortened by 4 bases and J by 5 bases, with 12 bases between the two germline ends. This CDR3 spans 14 amino acids. This chain's CDR3 is CASSVDRKDQPQHF. The CDR3 nucleotides read TGTGCCAGCAGTGTTGACAGGAAGGATCAGCCCCAGCATTTT.